This T cell receptor beta chain was retrieved from a study of shared clonotypes between healthy human individuals. Study results and limitations: Naive subsets tended to show greater estimated richness than memory subsets. The donor pool, a small one, limited the genetic and exposure-history diversity represented.

The CDR3 is made up of 15 amino acids. Germline CDR1 and CDR2: LNHDA and SQIVND (reference sequence). V was cut by 1 base and J by 1 base, with 10 bases left in between. Within Nashville, Tennessee resided all donors, each a Caucasian adult. Concerning this clone: As yet, its antigen is unknown.

Researchers ran the assay at a deep level. Only in-frame clones appear in the TCRdb table, and some are missing; sequencing was by immunoSEQ multiplex PCR. The table records some 1.5 million clones, roughly 96% of them present only once. The sample was naive CD4+ T cells sorted from blood. Subset defined: CD45RA+ positively selected. The origin of this receptor is a man aged 25 to 45 in good health. The V and J genes are TRBV19 and TRBJ2-5; TRBD1 might be the D (6 bases). DNA for the CDR3: TGTGCCAGTAGTATAGGACAGGTGGCCCAAGAGACCCAGTACTTC. It specifies CASSIGQVAQETQYF.